The 31 T cell receptor beta chains below all came from one sample that was sequenced in a study of OX40 agonist ivuxolimab in advanced cancers. The repertoire was sequenced with immunoSEQ multiplex PCR; TCRdb's copy has only in-frame clones and lacks some. In the table there are about 60,000 clones, over 80% of which are singletons. The starting material was CD4+ or CD8+ T cells sorted from blood, obtained in a trial of the OX40 agonist ivuxolimab. The receptors here all came from an adult with an advanced solid tumor such as melanoma, head and neck, liver or kidney cancer.

This chain uses TRBV5-1 with TRBJ2-7, with D uncertain. The V end lost 2 bases, the J end lost 3 bases, and 12 bases lay between the germline ends. Germline V CDR1 and CDR2: SGHRS, YFSETQ. The CDR3 spans 14 residues. CDR3 residues: CASSFLIGIYEQYF. The CDR3 DNA reads TGCGCCAGCAGCTTTCTGATCGGAATCTACGAGCAGTACTTC. The full variable domain, its missing parts supplied by reference TRBV5-1 and TRBJ2-7, is KAGVTQTPRYLIKTRGQQVTLSCSPISGHRSVSWYQQTPGQGLQFLFEYFSETQRNKGNFPGRFSGRQFSNSRSEMNVSTLELGDSALYLCASSFLIGIYEQYFGPGTRLTVT.

The rearrangement links TRBV2 to TRBJ2-7; unclear D gene. Germline CDR1 reads SNHLY; CDR2 reads FYNNEI. Trimming removed 4 bases at V and 0 bases at J, with 10 bases between. There are 14 residues in the CDR3. CDR3 residues: CASSVSHSSYEQYF. In nucleotides, the CDR3 is TGTGCCAGCAGTGTTTCCCATAGCTCCTACGAGCAGTACTTC. The full variable domain, completed using reference TRBV2 and TRBJ2-7, is EPEVTQTPSHQVTQMGQEVILRCVPISNHLYFYWYRQILGQKVEFLVSFYNNEISEKSEIFDDQFSVERPDGSNFTLKIRSTKLEDSAMYFCASSVSHSSYEQYFGPGTRLTVT.

The chain carries TRBV15 and TRBJ2-5, with unresolved D. V gave up 1 base and J gave up 6 bases, with 15 bases separating them. CDR3 length equals 15 residues. From germline, CDR1 is LNHNV and CDR2 YYDKDF (reference sequence). This CDR3 is CATSRGGKIEKTQYF. CDR3 DNA sequence: TGTGCCACCAGCAGAGGAGGAAAGATAGAGAAGACCCAGTACTTC.

This clone showed up just once. V and J are TRBV10-3 and TRBJ2-1; 10 bases align to TRBD1. This CDR3 has 17 amino acids. Per the germline V gene, CDR1 is ENHRY and CDR2 is SYGVKD. V was pared by 0 bases and J by 6 bases, with 8 bases of the junction left unmatched. CDR3 bases: TGTGCCATCAGTGAGTCGGCCGGGACAGGGGTAACCAATGAGCAGTTCTTC. Its translation: CAISESAGTGVTNEQFF.

This chain joins TRBV27 and TRBJ1-1, with 7 bases that match TRBD1. Germline V gene sequence: CDR1 MNHEY, CDR2 SMNVEV (reference sequence). The CDR3 runs 14 residues. V was clipped by 8 bases and J by 10 bases; unmatched bases: 16. The CDR3 is CASRELGGFARAFF. The CDR3 region has the DNA TGTGCCAGCCGAGAGTTAGGGGGCTTTGCTAGAGCTTTCTTT.

This clone is a singleton in its sample. The genes are TRBV6-1 and TRBJ2-7, with D possibly matching TRBD1 (6 bases). The CDR3 runs to 14 residues. V was cut by 5 bases and J by 3 bases, with 14 bases left in between. The germline V gene encodes CDR1 MNHNS and CDR2 SASEGT. The CDR3 nucleotides read TGTGCCAGCAGTACCCCTGGACAGCACTACGAGCAGTACTTC. As protein: CASSTPGQHYEQYF.

V gene TRBV2 combines with J gene TRBJ2-3, with TRBD1 matching over 7 bases. The CDR3 totals 16 residues. Per germline, CDR1 SNHLY and CDR2 FYNNEI. V lost 3 bases to trimming and J lost 3 bases; unmatched junction nucleotides: 9. CDR3 residues: CASSDLTGVPTDTQYF. In DNA, the CDR3 is TGTGCCAGCAGTGATCTCACAGGGGTTCCGACAGATACGCAGTATTTT.

V is TRBV18 and J is TRBJ1-5; 7 nucleotides match TRBD1. Trimming removed 3 bases from V and 0 bases from J; junction bases left unmatched: 5. Germline V gives CDR1 KGHSH, CDR2 LQKENI. The CDR3 loop spans 16 amino acids. The CDR3 DNA reads as TGTGCCAGCTCACCCGGACAGGACTATAGCAATCAGCCCCAGCATTTT. This gives the protein CASSPGQDYSNQPQHF.

This CDR3 reads CASSFRGQGQPQHF. The CDR3 bases are TGTGCCAGCAGTTTCCGAGGACAGGGACAGCCCCAGCATTTT. The chain couples TRBV6-5 to TRBJ1-5, with 8 bases matching TRBD1. Germline CDR1 reads MNHEY; CDR2 reads SVGAGI. There are 14 residues in the CDR3. V shed 4 bases, J shed 7 bases, and the junction held 6 bases outside the gene matches.

The gene calls are TRBV6-4 and TRBJ2-1; TRBD2 might be the D (5 bases). Trimming removed 4 bases at V and 0 bases at J, with 10 bases between. Germline V gene lookup returns CDR1 MRHNA and CDR2 SNTAGT. This CDR3 spans 15 amino acids. CDR3 in amino acids: CASSAEDTSYNEQFF. The DNA of the CDR3 is TGTGCCAGCAGTGCGGAGGATACCTCCTACAATGAGCAGTTCTTC.

For the CDR3, the DNA is TGTGCCGGCGCAAGTAGCGGAAAAGAGACCCAGTACTTC. The encoded protein is CAGASSGKETQYF. The rearrangement uses TRBV7-9 and TRBJ2-5, with a possible D match to TRBD2 (6 bases). In germline, CDR1 is SEHNR, CDR2 FQNEAQ (reference sequence). The CDR3 extends over 13 amino acids. V was clipped by 11 bases and J by 3 bases, with 16 bases between them.

This chain connects TRBV28 to TRBJ2-1; no clear D gene. The CDR3 has 14 amino acids. Germline CDR1 MDHEN, CDR2 SYDVKM. V was pared by 5 bases and J by 9 bases, with 17 bases between. The CDR3 reads CASSPPDYTSEQFF. The CDR3 region has the DNA TGTGCCAGCAGTCCCCCGGATTATACAAGTGAGCAGTTCTTC. The full variable domain, completed using reference TRBV28 and TRBJ2-1, is DVKVTQSSRYLVKRTGEKVFLECVQDMDHENMFWYRQDPGLGLRLIYFSYDVKMKEKGDIPEGYSVSREKKERFSLILESASTNQTSMYLCASSPPDYTSEQFFGPGTRLTVL.

The rearrangement uses TRBV7-3 and TRBJ2-2; possible D gene TRBD2, 5 bases. Between the trimmed V and J ends, which lost 1 base and 9 bases, there was a span of 18 bases. The CDR3 length is 16 residues. The germline CDR1 and CDR2 sequences are SGHTA and FQGTGA. CDR3 sequence reads: CASSLNLGASIRELFF. The CDR3, as DNA: TGTGCCAGCAGCTTAAACCTAGGTGCTAGCATCCGGGAGCTGTTTTTT.

This clone was seen only once. The chain is built from TRBV27 and TRBJ1-1, with D perhaps TRBD1 (5 bases). Germline V gives CDR1 MNHEY, CDR2 SMNVEV (reference sequence). CDR3 size: 15 residues. V lost 2 bases and J 3 bases, leaving 13 bases between the germline ends. The CDR3 region is CASSLIARADTEAFF. As DNA, the CDR3 is TGTGCCAGCAGTTTAATCGCCAGGGCGGACACTGAAGCTTTCTTT.

The chain has TRBV19 and TRBJ1-2; D unclear. This CDR3 spans 14 amino acids. CDR1 is LNHDA, CDR2 SQIVND, per germline (reference sequence). The V gene lost 1 base and the J gene lost 8 bases, with 14 bases spanning the gap. The CDR3 DNA sequence: TGTGCCAGTAGTATAGGTACCGGGCGCGGGGGCTACACCTTC. Its translation is CASSIGTGRGGYTF.

This chain uses TRBV5-1 with TRBJ2-7, with TRBD1 as a possible D gene (6 bases). Germline V gene data show CDR1 as SGHRS and CDR2 as YFSETQ. V lost 4 bases and J lost 3, with 14 bases in between. The CDR3 loop spans 14 amino acids. The CDR3 reads CASSHDRPNYEQYF. DNA of the CDR3: TGCGCCAGCAGCCACGACAGGCCAAACTACGAGCAGTACTTC.

This chain connects TRBV7-9 to TRBJ2-2; D may be TRBD1 (5 bases). The CDR3 has 16 amino acids. The V gene lost 5 bases and the J gene lost 4 bases, with 17 bases spanning the gap. Germline loops: CDR1 SEHNR, CDR2 FQNEAQ (reference sequence). DNA of the CDR3: TGTGCCAGCAGCCGTACCCAGGGTCCTACCACCGGGGAGCTGTTTTTT. Its protein is CASSRTQGPTTGELFF.

This sequence joins TRBV7-3 and TRBJ2-6; perhaps TRBD1 as D (5 bases). With 5 bases removed from V and 0 bases from J, the gap between germline ends came to 8 bases. Germline loops: CDR1 SGHTA, CDR2 FQGTGA. This CDR3 has 15 amino acids. The CDR3 region is CASSIDSSGANVLTF. DNA of the CDR3: TGTGCCAGCAGCATCGACAGCTCTGGGGCCAACGTCCTGACTTTC. Complete variable domain (other parts from reference TRBV7-3 and TRBJ2-6): GAGVSQTPSNKVTEKGKYVELRCDPISGHTALYWYRQSLGQGPEFLIYFQGTGAADDSGLPNDRFFAVRPEGSVSTLKIQRTERGDSAVYLCASSIDSSGANVLTFGAGSRLTVL.

The rearrangement links TRBV28 to TRBJ2-3; 14 bases line up with TRBD2. The CDR3 has 18 residues. V dropped 4 bases and J dropped 7; count of bases not matched to a gene: 13. Germline CDR1 reads MDHEN; CDR2 reads SYDVKM. The DNA for the CDR3 is TGTGCCAGCAGTTCCGCAAGACTAGCGGGAGGGCCTGGTTATACGCAGTATTTT. Encoded protein: CASSSARLAGGPGYTQYF.

The rearrangement joins TRBV5-6 to TRBJ2-1; a weak D match, TRBD1 (6 bases). V was cut by 1 base and J by 2 bases, with 10 bases left in between. This CDR3 region has 15 residues. From germline, CDR1 is SGHDT and CDR2 YYEEEE. This CDR3 reads CASSLLQGAYNEQFF. DNA of the CDR3: TGTGCCAGCAGCTTGTTACAGGGCGCCTACAATGAGCAGTTCTTC.

The chain couples TRBV7-2 to TRBJ2-2; no definite D call. Germline lookup yields CDR1 SGHTA and CDR2 FQGNSA. V lost 5 bases and J 4 bases, leaving 11 bases between the germline ends. The CDR3 contains 14 residues. The DNA of the CDR3 is TGTGCCAGCAGCATCCGGCGCGTCACCGGGGAGCTGTTTTTT. As protein: CASSIRRVTGELFF.

As DNA, the CDR3 is TGTGCCAGCTCACCACCGACGGGGGCGGGCAATCAGCCCCAGCATTTT. It yields the protein CASSPPTGAGNQPQHF. The rearrangement uses TRBV18 and TRBJ1-5; perhaps TRBD1 as D (6 bases). The CDR3 contains 16 residues. V lost 0 bases and J 2 bases, leaving 11 bases between the germline ends. Germline V lookup: CDR1 KGHSH, CDR2 LQKENI.

V gene TRBV25-1 combines with J gene TRBJ2-7; D remains ambiguous. The V end lost 3 bases, the J end lost 6 bases, and 15 bases lay between the germline ends. Germline V gives CDR1 MGHDK, CDR2 SYGVNS. The CDR3 length is 14 residues. CDR3 coding DNA: TGTGCCAGCAGTGAGTCCCCCCTCCCCTTCGAGCAGTACTTC. It yields the protein CASSESPLPFEQYF.

In the case of this clone: At one boundary the junction diverges from the germline segment, which might be a read error. The chain is built from TRBV5-3 and TRBJ1-5; the D gene is possibly TRBD1 (5 bases). TRBV5-3 is sorted into the ORF group, with uncertain function. The CDR3 spans 15 residues. Here the CDR3 reads CASSLVSQGNQPQHF. In DNA form, the CDR3 reads TGTGCCAGCAGCTTGGTCTCGCAGGGTAATCAGCCCCAGCATTTT.

This clone was seen a single time. The chain has TRBV6-5 and TRBJ1-3; maybe TRBD1 (6 bases). Germline loops: CDR1 MNHEY, CDR2 SVGAGI. The CDR3 length is 14 residues. The V gene lost 0 bases and the J gene lost 6 bases, with 9 bases spanning the gap. CDR3 sequence (DNA): TGTGCCAGCAGTTACTCGCGGGGGCCAAACACCATATATTTT. Protein: CASSYSRGPNTIYF.

The chain combines TRBV7-8 with TRBJ1-1, with D unclear. V lost 2 bases to trimming and J lost 3 bases, with 10 bases between them. The length of the CDR3 is 14 residues. Per the germline V gene, CDR1 is SGHVS and CDR2 is FQNEAQ. CDR3 protein: CASSLRSPDTEAFF. The DNA for the CDR3 is TGTGCCAGCAGCTTAAGATCCCCGGACACTGAAGCTTTCTTT.

The rearrangement links TRBV2 to TRBJ1-4, with 9 bases fitting TRBD1. Germline CDR1 SNHLY, CDR2 FYNNEI. The junction had 8 bases not matched to a gene; V was cut back by 10 bases and J by 2 bases. This CDR3 is 15 amino acids long. Here the CDR3 reads CATIKQGATNEKLFF. CDR3 coding DNA: TGTGCCACCATCAAACAGGGGGCCACTAATGAAAAACTGTTTTTT.

This clone was recorded only once. The CDR3 loop is CASKTGVGATNEKLFF. In DNA, the CDR3 is TGTGCCAGCAAGACAGGGGTTGGAGCAACTAATGAAAAACTGTTTTTT. The rearrangement links TRBV18 to TRBJ1-4; 8 bases match TRBD1. Trimming at V came to 8 bases and at J to 0 bases, leaving 8 bases not matched to a gene. The CDR3 totals 16 residues. Looked up from germline, CDR1 is KGHSH and CDR2 is LQKENI.

The chain joins TRBV15 to TRBJ1-1; D is unclear. V dropped 5 bases and J dropped 5 bases, with 12 bases sitting between them. CDR3 length: 13 residues. CDR1 is LNHNV and CDR2 is YYDKDF in the germline V gene (reference sequence). The CDR3 protein is CATSPTKVTEAFF. In DNA form, the CDR3 reads TGTGCCACCAGCCCAACGAAGGTGACTGAAGCTTTCTTT.

The chain combines TRBV13 with TRBJ2-1; TRBD2 is a possible D gene (6 bases). Trimming took 5 bases from V and 4 from J, leaving 15 bases between them. Looked up from germline, CDR1 is PRHDT and CDR2 is FYEKMQ (reference sequence). There are 15 residues in the CDR3. The CDR3 sequence is CASSPGTSPYNEQFF. The DNA for the CDR3 is TGTGCCAGCAGCCCAGGGACTTCCCCATACAATGAGCAGTTCTTC.

The chain combines TRBV28 with TRBJ2-7, with D unresolved. This CDR3 is 13 amino acids long. Looked up from germline, CDR1 is MDHEN and CDR2 is SYDVKM. With 7 bases removed from V and 2 bases from J, the gap between germline ends came to 12 bases. The CDR3 protein is CASISAVPYEQYF. CDR3 DNA: TGTGCCAGCATTTCGGCGGTCCCCTACGAGCAGTACTTC.